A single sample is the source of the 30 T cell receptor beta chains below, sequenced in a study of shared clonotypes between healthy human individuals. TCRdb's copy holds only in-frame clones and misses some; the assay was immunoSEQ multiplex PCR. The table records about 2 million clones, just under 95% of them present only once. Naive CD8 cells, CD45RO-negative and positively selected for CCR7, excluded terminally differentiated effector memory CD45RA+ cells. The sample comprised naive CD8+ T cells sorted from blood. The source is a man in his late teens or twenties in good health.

This CDR3 is CASSYSMGIEEKLFF. Written as DNA, the CDR3 is TGTGCCAGCAGTTACTCGATGGGAATCGAGGAAAAACTGTTTTTT. The rearrangement joins TRBV6-5 to TRBJ1-4, with D hard to call. V lost 0 bases to trimming and J lost 8 bases, with 13 bases between them. CDR1 and CDR2 (germline): MNHEY, SVGAGI. The CDR3 sequence is 15 residues long.

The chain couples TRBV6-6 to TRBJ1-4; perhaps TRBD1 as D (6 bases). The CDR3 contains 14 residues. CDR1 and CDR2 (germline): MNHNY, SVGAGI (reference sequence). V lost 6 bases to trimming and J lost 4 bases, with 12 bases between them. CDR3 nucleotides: TGTGCCAGCAGCCTGACAGGCGGTAATGAAAAACTGTTTTTT. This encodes CASSLTGGNEKLFF.

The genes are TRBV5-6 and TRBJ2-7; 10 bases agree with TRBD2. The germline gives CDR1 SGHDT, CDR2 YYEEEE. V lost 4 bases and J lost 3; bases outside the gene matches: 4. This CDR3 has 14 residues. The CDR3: CASSASGGLYEQYF. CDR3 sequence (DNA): TGTGCCAGCAGCGCTAGCGGGGGACTCTACGAGCAGTACTTC.

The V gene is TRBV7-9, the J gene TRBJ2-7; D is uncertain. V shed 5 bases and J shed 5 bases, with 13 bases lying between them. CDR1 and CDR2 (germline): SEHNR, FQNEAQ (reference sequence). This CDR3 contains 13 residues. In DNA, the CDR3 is TGTGCCAGCAGCCCCCCGAGGATGGACGAGCAGTACTTC. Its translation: CASSPPRMDEQYF. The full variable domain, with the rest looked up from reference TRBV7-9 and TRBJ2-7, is DTGVSQNPRHKITKRGQNVTFRCDPISEHNRLYWYRQTLGQGPEFLTYFQNEAQLEKSRLLSDRFSAERPKGSFSTLEIQRTEQGDSAMYLCASSPPRMDEQYFGPGTRLTVT.

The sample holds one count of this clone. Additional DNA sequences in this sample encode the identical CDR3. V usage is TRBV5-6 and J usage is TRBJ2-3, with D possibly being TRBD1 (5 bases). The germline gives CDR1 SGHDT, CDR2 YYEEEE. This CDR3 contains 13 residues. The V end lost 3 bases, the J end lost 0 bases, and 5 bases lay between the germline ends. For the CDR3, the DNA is TGTGCCAGCAGCTGGGGCAGCACAGATACGCAGTATTTT. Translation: CASSWGSTDTQYF.

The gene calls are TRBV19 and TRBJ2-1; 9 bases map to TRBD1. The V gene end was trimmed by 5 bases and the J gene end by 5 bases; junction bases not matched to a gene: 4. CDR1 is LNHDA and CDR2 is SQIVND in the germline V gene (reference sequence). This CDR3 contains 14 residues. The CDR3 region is CASSLWTGDNEQFF. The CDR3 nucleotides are TGTGCCAGTAGTCTTTGGACAGGGGACAATGAGCAGTTCTTC.

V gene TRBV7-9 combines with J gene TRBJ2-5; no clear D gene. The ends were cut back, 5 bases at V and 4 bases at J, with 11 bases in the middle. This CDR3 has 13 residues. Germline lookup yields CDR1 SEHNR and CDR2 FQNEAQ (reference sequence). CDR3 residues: CASSPRNGETQYF. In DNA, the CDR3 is TGTGCCAGCAGCCCCAGGAATGGAGAGACCCAGTACTTC.

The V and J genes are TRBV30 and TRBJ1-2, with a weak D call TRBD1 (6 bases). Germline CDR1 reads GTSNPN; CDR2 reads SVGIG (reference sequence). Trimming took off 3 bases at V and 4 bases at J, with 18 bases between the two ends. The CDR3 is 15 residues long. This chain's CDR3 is CAWRGLRDTTYGYTF. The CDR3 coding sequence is TGTGCCTGGAGGGGCCTACGGGACACGACCTATGGCTACACCTTC.

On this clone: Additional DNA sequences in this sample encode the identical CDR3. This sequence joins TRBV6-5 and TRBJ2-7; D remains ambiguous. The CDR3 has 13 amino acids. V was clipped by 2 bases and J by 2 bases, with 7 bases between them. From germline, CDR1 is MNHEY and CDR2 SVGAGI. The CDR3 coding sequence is TGTGCCAGCAGTTACGCAGGAACCTACGAGCAGTACTTC. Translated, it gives CASSYAGTYEQYF.

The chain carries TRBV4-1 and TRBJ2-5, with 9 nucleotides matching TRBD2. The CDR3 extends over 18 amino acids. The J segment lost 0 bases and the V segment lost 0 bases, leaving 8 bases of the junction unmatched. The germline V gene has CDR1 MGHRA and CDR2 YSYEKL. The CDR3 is CASSQETPSGVYQETQYF. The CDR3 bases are TGCGCCAGCAGCCAAGAGACACCTAGCGGGGTGTACCAAGAGACCCAGTACTTC.

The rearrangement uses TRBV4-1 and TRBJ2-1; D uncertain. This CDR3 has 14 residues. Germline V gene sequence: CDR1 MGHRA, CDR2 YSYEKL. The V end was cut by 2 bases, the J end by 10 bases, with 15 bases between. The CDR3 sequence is CASSQSVIAGEQFF. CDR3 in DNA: TGCGCCAGCAGCCAAAGCGTGATAGCTGGCGAGCAGTTCTTC.

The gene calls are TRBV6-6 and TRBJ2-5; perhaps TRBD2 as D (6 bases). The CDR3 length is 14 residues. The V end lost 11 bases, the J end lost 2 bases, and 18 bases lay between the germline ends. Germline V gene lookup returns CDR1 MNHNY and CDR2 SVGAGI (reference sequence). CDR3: CAAKGLGWQETQYF. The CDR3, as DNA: TGTGCCGCTAAGGGACTCGGGTGGCAAGAGACCCAGTACTTC.

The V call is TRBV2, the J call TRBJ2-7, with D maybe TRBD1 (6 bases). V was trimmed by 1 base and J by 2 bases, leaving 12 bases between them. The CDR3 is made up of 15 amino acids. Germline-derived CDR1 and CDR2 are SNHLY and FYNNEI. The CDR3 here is CASSEGRGHAYEQYF. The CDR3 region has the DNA TGTGCCAGCAGTGAAGGACGGGGACACGCCTACGAGCAGTACTTC.

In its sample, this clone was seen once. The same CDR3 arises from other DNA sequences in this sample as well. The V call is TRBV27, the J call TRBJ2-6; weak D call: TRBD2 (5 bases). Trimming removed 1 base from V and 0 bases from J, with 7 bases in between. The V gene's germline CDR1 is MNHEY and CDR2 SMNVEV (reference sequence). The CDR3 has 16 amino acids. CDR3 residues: CASSLLGSSGANVLTF. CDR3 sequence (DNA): TGTGCCAGCAGTTTATTGGGGAGCTCTGGGGCCAACGTCCTGACTTTC.

The CDR3 here is CASRPERTSSYEQYF. Written as DNA, the CDR3 is TGCGCCAGCAGACCCGAACGGACTAGCTCCTACGAGCAGTACTTC. This sequence joins TRBV4-1 and TRBJ2-7; 7 positions agree with TRBD2. The CDR3 consists of 15 residues. CDR1 and CDR2 from the germline V gene are MGHRA and YSYEKL. Losses at the gene ends were 6 bases for V and 0 bases for J; bases not matched to a gene: 8.

Here the CDR3 reads CASRLGHMNTEAFF. CDR3 DNA sequence: TGTGCCAGCAGGTTGGGACATATGAACACTGAAGCTTTCTTT. The V and J genes are TRBV6-5 and TRBJ1-1; the D gene is possibly TRBD1 (6 bases). CDR3 size: 14 residues. Germline CDR1 and CDR2: MNHEY and SVGAGI. Trimming took off 6 bases at V and 0 bases at J, with 11 bases between the two ends.

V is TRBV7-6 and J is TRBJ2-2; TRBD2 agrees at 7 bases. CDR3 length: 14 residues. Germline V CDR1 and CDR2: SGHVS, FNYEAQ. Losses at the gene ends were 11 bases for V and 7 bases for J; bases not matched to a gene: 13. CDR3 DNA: TGTGCCGCCTATAACGGGGGGTTGAGCGGGGAGCTGTTTTTT. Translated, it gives CAAYNGGLSGELFF.

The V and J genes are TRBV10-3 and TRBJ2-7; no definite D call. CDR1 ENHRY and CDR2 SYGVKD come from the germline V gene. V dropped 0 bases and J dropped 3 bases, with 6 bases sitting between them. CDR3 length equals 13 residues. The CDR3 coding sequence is TGTGCCATCAGTGAGTCTGACAACTACGAGCAGTACTTC. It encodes CAISESDNYEQYF.

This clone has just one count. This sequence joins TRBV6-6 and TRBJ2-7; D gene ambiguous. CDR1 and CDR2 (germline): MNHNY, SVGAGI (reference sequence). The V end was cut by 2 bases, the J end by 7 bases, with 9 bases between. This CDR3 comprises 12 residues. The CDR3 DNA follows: TGTGCCAGCAGTTACCTTCCCGGAGAGCAGTACTTC. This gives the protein CASSYLPGEQYF.

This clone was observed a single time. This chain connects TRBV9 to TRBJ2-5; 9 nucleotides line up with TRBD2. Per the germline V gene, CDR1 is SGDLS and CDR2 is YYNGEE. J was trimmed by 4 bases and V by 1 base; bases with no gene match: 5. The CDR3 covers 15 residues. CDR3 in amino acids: CASSVMGSGGETQYF. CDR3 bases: TGTGCCAGCAGCGTAATGGGTAGCGGGGGAGAGACCCAGTACTTC.

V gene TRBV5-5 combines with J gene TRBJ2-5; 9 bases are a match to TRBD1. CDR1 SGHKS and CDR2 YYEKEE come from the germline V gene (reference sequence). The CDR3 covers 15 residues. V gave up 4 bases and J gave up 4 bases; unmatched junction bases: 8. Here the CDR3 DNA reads TGTGCCAGCAGCCCCTGGGGACAGGGAACAGAGACCCAGTACTTC. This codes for CASSPWGQGTETQYF.

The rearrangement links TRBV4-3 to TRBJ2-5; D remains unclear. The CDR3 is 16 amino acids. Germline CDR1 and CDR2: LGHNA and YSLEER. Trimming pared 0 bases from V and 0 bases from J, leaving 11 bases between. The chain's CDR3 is CASSQDWRRDQETQYF. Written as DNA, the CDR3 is TGCGCCAGCAGCCAAGATTGGCGCAGAGACCAAGAGACCCAGTACTTC.

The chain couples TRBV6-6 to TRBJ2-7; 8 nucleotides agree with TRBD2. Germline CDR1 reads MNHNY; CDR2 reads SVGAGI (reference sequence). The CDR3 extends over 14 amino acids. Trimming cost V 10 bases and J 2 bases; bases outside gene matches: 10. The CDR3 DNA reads TGTGCCATCACGTCCGGGGGGGGACCCTACGAGCAGTACTTC. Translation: CAITSGGGPYEQYF.

Here the CDR3 reads CAITTSGNKSYNEQFF. In DNA, the CDR3 is TGTGCCATCACAACTAGCGGGAATAAATCCTACAATGAGCAGTTCTTC. The rearrangement uses TRBV10-3 and TRBJ2-1; 10 nucleotides line up with TRBD2. CDR1 is ENHRY and CDR2 is SYGVKD in the germline V gene. The CDR3 is made up of 16 amino acids. J lost 1 base, V lost 7 bases, and 7 bases had no gene match.

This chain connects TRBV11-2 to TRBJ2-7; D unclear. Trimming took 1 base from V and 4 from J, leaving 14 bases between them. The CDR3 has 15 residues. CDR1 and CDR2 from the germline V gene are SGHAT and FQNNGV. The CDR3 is CASSLVGNPGYEQYF. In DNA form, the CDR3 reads TGTGCCAGCAGCTTAGTGGGGAACCCAGGATACGAGCAGTACTTC.

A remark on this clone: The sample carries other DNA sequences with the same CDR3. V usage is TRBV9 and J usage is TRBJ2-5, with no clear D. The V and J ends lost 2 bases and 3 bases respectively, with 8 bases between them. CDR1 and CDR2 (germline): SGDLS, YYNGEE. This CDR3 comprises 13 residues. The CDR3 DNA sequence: TGTGCCAGCAGCGTCGTCCCAGAAGAGACCCAGTACTTC. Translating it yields CASSVVPEETQYF.

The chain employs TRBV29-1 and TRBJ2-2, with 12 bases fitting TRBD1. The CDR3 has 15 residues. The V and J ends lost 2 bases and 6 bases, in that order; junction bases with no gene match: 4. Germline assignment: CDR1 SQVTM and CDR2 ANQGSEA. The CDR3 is CSVEIGTGGSGELFF. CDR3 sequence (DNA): TGCAGCGTTGAAATTGGGACAGGGGGCTCCGGGGAGCTGTTTTTT.

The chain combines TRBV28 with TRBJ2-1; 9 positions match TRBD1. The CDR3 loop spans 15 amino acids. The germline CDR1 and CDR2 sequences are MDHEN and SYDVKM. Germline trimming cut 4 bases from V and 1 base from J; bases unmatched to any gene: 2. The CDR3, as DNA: TGTGCCAGCAGTTGGGGACAGGGATCCTACAATGAGCAGTTCTTC. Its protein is CASSWGQGSYNEQFF. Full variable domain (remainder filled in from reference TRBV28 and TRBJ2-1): DVKVTQSSRYLVKRTGEKVFLECVQDMDHENMFWYRQDPGLGLRLIYFSYDVKMKEKGDIPEGYSVSREKKERFSLILESASTNQTSMYLCASSWGQGSYNEQFFGPGTRLTVL.

CDR3 amino acids: CASSLGRGPEKLFF. The CDR3 nucleotides are TGTGCCAGCAGTTTAGGCAGGGGGCCTGAAAAACTGTTTTTT. V is TRBV27 and J is TRBJ1-4, with 8 positions matching TRBD1. The CDR3 covers 14 residues. Germline trimming cut 2 bases from V and 7 bases from J; bases unmatched to any gene: 3. The germline gives CDR1 MNHEY, CDR2 SMNVEV (reference sequence).

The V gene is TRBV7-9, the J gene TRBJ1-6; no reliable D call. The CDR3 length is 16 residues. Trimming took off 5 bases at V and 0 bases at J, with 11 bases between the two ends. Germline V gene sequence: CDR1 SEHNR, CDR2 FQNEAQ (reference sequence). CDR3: CASSLSPPSYNSPLHF. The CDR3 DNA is TGTGCCAGCAGCCTCTCCCCCCCCTCCTATAATTCACCCCTCCACTTT.